This entry concerns a single T cell receptor beta chain. Its antigen is as yet unknown. Method: immunoSEQ multiplex PCR; TCRdb's copy keeps in-frame clones and lacks some. The sample has 1,400,000 or so clones, approximately 98.5% seen once. Germline assignment: CDR1 LNHNV and CDR2 YYDKDF (reference sequence). The CDR3 extends over 13 amino acids. V lost 3 bases and J lost 3, with 6 bases in between. The data were taken from a study of shared clonotypes between healthy human individuals. Study at large: Each donor's CD8 memory used one plate, CD8 naive two, each CD4 subset three.

Study results and limitations: An expected dependence of interdonor clonotype sharing on sequencing depth was noted. Blood was the sole source, and tissue repertoires probably differ. Generation of non-shared clonotypes was less probable than generation of clonotypes shared by all four donors.

The sample comprised naive CD4+ T cells sorted from blood. Noted subset: CD45RA+ positively selected. The clonotype comes from a man aged 25 to 45 in good health. The chain carries TRBV15 and TRBJ1-3; perhaps TRBD1 as D (5 bases). The chain's CDR3 is CATSRRGGNTIYF. The DNA for the CDR3 is TGTGCCACCAGCAGGAGGGGTGGAAACACCATATATTTT.